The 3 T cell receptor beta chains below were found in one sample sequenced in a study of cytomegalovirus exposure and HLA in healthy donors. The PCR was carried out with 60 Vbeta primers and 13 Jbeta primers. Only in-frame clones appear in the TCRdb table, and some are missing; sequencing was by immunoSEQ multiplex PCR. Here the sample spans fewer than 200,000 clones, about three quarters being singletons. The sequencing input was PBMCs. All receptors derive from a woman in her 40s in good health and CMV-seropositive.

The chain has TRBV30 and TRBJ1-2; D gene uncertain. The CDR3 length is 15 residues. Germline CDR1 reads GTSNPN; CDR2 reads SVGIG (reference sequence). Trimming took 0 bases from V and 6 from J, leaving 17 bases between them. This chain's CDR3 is CAWSVKSGLRDGYTF. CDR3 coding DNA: TGTGCCTGGAGTGTAAAAAGTGGGCTGAGGGATGGCTACACCTTC.

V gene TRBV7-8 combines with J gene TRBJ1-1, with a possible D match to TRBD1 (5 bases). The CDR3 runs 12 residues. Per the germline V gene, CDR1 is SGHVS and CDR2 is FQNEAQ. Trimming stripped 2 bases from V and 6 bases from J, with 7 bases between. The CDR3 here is CASSLPRAEAFF. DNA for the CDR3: TGTGCCAGCAGCTTACCCAGGGCTGAAGCTTTCTTT.

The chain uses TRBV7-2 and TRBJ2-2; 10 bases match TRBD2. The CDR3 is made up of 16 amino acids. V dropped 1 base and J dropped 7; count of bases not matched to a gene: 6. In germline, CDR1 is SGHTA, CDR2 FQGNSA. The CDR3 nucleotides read TGTGCCAGCAGCTTAGATGCTAGCGGGGGCGGCGGGGAGCTGTTTTTT. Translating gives CASSLDASGGGGELFF.